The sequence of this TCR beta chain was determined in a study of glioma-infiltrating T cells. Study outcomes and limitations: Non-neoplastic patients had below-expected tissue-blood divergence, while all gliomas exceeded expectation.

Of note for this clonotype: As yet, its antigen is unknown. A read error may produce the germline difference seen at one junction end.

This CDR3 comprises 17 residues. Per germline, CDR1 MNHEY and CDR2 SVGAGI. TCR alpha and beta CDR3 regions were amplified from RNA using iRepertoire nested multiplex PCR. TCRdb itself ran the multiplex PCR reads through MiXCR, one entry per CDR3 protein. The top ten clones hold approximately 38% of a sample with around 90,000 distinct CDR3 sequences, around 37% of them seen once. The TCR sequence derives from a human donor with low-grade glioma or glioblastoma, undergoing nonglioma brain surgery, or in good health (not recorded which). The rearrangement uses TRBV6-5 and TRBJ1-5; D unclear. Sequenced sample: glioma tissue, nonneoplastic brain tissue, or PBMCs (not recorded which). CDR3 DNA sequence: TGTGCCAGCAGTTACCCCTATGGCATTTTTAGCGATCAGCCCCAGCATTTT. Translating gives CASSYPYGIFSDQPQHF.